Listed here are 3 T cell receptor beta chains from one sample, sequenced in a study of blood T cells in healthy people across ages. The authors ran a second PCR of roughly 6 to 11 cycles using a sample-barcoded 5' primer and a J-beta primer mix. TCRdb ran MiXCR on the 5' RACE reads and lists one entry per CDR3 protein. The table shows about a million distinct CDR3 sequences, with 35% to 40% occurring only once. The sequencing input was blood. These receptors were obtained from a man aged 18-30 years in good health.

The chain is built from TRBV30 and TRBJ1-2, with D possibly TRBD1 on 6 matching bases. The V gene lost 2 bases and the J gene lost 4 bases, with 14 bases spanning the gap. The CDR3 sequence is 14 residues long. From germline, CDR1 is GTSNPN and CDR2 SVGIG (reference sequence). DNA of the CDR3: TGTGCCTGGAGTCAAGCGGCAGGGGTCTATGGCTACACCTTC. Translation: CAWSQAAGVYGYTF.

The gene calls are TRBV18 and TRBJ2-1, with 10 bases lining up with TRBD2. Germline V lookup: CDR1 KGHSH, CDR2 LQKENI. The CDR3 runs 16 residues. V shed 3 bases, J shed 3 bases, and the junction held 5 bases outside the gene matches. The CDR3 DNA is TGTGCCAGCTCACCTACTAGCGGGGAGGGCTACAATGAGCAGTTCTTC. It translates to CASSPTSGEGYNEQFF.

The V gene is TRBV7-8, the J gene TRBJ1-1; D may be TRBD1 (5 bases). Germline-derived CDR1 and CDR2 are SGHVS and FQNEAQ. The CDR3 contains 16 residues. The V gene lost 1 base and the J gene lost 0 bases, with 12 bases spanning the gap. This CDR3 is CASSLGQGVLNTEAFF. The CDR3 coding sequence is TGTGCCAGCAGCTTAGGTCAAGGGGTCCTGAACACTGAAGCTTTCTTT.